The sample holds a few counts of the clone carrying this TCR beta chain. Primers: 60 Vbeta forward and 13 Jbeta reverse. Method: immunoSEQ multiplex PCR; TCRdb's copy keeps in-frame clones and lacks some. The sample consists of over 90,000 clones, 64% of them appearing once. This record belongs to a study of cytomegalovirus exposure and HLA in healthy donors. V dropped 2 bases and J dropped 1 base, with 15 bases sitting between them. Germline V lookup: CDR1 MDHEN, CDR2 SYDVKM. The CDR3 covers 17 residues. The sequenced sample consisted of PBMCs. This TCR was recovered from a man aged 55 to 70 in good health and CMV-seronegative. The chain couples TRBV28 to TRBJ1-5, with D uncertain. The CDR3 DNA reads TGTGCCAGCAGTTTAATCTCCCCCGGAGCAAGCAATCAGCCCCAGCATTTT. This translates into CASSLISPGASNQPQHF.